This TCR beta chain was obtained from a study of PD-1 blockade in classical Hodgkin lymphoma. This clone was counted between two and nine times. Its matching antigen is unknown. Overall study findings and caveats: What drove the repertoire differences, possibly disease activity or prior therapy, has not been defined. Relative to healthy donors, newly diagnosed patients reportedly had lower baseline TCR diversity, which was reported as lower still in relapsed/refractory patients. For complete responders, baseline diversity was comparable to that of newly diagnosed patients.

This CDR3 has 15 residues. Germline CDR1 reads MNHNS; CDR2 reads SASEGT. The ends were cut back, 1 base at V and 8 bases at J, with 17 bases in the middle. Some clones are missing from TCRdb's copy, which holds only in-frame ones; the method was immunoSEQ multiplex PCR. The table shows about 35,000 clones, with roughly 90% occurring only once. All patients experienced relapse after autologous stem cell transplantation, and brentuximab vedotin exposure was variable. Purified CD4+ T cells were obtained from thawed PBMCs through magnetic negative selection. The chain employs TRBV6-1 and TRBJ1-2; D call uncertain. The origin of this receptor is a human donor with classical Hodgkin lymphoma. The sample consisted of CD4+ T cells from blood, taken at baseline. CDR3 sequence: CASSEVGAVGWGYTF. The CDR3 DNA follows: TGTGCCAGCAGTGAAGTCGGAGCTGTCGGTTGGGGCTACACCTTC.